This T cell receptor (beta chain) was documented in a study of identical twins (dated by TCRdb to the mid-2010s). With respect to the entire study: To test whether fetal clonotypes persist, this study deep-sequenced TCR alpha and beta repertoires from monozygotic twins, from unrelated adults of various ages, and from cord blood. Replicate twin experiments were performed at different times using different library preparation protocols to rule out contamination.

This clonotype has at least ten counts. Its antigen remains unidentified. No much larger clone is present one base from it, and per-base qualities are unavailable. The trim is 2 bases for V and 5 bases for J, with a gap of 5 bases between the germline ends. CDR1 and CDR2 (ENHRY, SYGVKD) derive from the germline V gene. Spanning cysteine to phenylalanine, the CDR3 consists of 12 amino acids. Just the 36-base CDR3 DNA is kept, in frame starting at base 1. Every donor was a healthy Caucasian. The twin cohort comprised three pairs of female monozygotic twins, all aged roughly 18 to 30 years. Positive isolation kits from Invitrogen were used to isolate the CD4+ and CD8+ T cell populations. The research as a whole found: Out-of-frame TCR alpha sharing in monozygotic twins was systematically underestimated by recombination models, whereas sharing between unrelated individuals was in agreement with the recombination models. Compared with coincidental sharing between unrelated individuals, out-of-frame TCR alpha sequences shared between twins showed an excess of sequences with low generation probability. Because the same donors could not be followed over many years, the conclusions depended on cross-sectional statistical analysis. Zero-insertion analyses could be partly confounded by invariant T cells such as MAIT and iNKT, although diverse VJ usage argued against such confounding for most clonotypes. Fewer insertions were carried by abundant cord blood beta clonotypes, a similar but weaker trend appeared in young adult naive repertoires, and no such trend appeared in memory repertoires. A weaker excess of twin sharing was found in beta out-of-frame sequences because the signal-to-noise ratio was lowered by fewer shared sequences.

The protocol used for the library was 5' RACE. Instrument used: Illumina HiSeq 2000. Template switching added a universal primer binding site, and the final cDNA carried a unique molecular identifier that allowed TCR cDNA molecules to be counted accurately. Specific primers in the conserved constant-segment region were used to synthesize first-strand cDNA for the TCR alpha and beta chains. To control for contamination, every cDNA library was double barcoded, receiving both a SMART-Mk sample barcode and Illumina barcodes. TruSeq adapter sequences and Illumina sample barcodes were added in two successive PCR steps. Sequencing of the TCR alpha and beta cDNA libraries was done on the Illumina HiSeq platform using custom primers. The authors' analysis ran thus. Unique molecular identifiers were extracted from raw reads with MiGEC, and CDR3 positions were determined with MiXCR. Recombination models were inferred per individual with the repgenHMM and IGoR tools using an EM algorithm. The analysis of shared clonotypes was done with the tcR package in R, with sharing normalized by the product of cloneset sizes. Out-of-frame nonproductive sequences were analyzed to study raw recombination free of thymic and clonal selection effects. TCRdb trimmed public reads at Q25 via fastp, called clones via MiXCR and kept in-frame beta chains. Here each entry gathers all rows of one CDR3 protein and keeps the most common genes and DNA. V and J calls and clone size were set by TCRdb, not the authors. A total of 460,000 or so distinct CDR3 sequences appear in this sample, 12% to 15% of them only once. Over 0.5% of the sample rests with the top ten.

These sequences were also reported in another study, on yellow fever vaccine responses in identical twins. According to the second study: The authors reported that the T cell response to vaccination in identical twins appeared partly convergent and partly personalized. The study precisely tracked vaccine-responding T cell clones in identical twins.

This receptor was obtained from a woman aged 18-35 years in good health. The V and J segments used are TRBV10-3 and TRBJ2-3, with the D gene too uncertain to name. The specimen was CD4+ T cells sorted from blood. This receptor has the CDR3 CAISETGDTQYF. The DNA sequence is TGTGCCATCAGTGAGACCGGAGATACGCAGTATTTT.